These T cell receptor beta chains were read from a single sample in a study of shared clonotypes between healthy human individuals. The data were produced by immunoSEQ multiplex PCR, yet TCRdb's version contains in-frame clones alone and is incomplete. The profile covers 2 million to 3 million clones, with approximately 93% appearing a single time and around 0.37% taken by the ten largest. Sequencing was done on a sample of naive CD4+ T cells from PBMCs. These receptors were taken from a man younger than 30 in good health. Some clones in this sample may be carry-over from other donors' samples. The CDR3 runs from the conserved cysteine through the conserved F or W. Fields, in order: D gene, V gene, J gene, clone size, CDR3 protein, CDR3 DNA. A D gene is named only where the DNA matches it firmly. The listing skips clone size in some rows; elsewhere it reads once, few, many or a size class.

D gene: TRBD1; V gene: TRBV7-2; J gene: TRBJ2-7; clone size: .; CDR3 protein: CASSLGGTGGGRRREQYF; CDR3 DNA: TGTGCCAGCAGCTTAGGGGGGACAGGGGGCGGCCGACGGAGAGAGCAGTACTTC
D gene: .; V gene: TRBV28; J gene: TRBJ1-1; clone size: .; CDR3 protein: CASSFHGATNTEAFF; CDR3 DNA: TGTGCCAGCAGTTTCCATGGGGCGACGAACACTGAAGCTTTCTTT
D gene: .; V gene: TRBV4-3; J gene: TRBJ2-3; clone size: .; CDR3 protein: CASSQPDGDTQYF; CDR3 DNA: TGCGCCAGCAGCCAACCAGACGGGGATACGCAGTATTTT
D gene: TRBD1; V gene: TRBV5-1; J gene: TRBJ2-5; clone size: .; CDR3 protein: CASSLGTGAGETQYF; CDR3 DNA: TGCGCCAGCAGCTTGGGGACAGGGGCCGGCGAGACCCAGTACTTC
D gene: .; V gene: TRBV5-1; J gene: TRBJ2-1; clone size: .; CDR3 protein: CASSKIGAYEQFF; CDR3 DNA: TGCGCCAGCAGCAAAATCGGGGCCTATGAGCAGTTCTTC
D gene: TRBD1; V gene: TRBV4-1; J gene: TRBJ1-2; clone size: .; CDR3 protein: CASSHDRGRGGGYGYTF; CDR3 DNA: TGCGCCAGCAGCCACGACAGGGGCCGGGGAGGTGGCTATGGCTACACCTTC
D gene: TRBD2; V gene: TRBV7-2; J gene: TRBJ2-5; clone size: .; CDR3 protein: CASSLGLAGFRETQYF; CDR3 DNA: TGTGCCAGCAGCTTAGGACTAGCGGGATTCCGGGAGACCCAGTACTTC
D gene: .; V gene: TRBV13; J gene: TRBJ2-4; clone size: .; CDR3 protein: CASSLDRVVNIQYF; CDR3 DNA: TGTGCCAGCAGCTTAGACAGGGTAGTAAACATTCAGTACTTC
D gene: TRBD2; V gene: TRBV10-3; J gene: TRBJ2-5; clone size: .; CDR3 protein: CAISEPKGRGGPQETQYF; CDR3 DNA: TGTGCCATCAGTGAGCCGAAGGGAAGGGGAGGGCCCCAAGAGACCCAGTACTTC
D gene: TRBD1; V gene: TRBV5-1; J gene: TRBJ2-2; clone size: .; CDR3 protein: CASSLGPGTGDTGELFF; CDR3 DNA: TGCGCCAGCAGCTTGGGCCCCGGGACAGGGGACACCGGGGAGCTGTTTTTT
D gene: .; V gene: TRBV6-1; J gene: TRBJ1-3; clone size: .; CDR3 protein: CASRGVGNTIYF; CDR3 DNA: TGTGCCAGCAGGGGGGTCGGAAACACCATATATTTT
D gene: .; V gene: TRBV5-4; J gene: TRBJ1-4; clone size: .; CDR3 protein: CASSKSATSPEEELFF; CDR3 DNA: TGTGCCAGCAGCAAGTCAGCGACAAGCCCCGAGGAGGAACTGTTTTTT
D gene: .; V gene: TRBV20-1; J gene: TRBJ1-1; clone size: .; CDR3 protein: CSGSRDTEAFF; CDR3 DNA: TGCAGTGGATCTCGGGACACTGAAGCTTTCTTT
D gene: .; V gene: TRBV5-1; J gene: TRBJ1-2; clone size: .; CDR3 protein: CASSLSWGFDYGYTF; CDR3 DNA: TGCGCCAGCAGCTTGAGCTGGGGTTTCGACTATGGCTACACCTTC
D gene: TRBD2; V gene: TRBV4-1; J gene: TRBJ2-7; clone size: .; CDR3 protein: CASSQGYWTSSYEQYF; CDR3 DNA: TGCGCCAGCAGCCAAGGTTATTGGACTAGCTCCTACGAGCAGTACTTC
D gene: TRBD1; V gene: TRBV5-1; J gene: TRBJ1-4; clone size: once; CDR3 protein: CASSSEGQTDEKLFF; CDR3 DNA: TGCGCCAGCAGCTCGGAGGGACAGACAGACGAAAAACTGTTTTTT
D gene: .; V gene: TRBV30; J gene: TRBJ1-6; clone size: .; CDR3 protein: CAWSVTAGRLPLHF; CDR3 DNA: TGTGCCTGGAGTGTGACGGCAGGGAGGTTACCCCTCCACTTT
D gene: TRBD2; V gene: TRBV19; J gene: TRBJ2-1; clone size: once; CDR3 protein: CASKPSGSFNEQFF; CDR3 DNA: TGTGCCAGTAAACCTAGCGGGAGTTTTAATGAGCAGTTCTTC
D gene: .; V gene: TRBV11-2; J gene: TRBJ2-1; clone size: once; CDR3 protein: CASSSPRGGNEQFF; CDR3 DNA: TGTGCCAGCAGCTCCCCACGAGGGGGCAATGAGCAGTTCTTC
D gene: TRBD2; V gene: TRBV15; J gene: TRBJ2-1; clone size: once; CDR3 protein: CATFSGRAISYNEQFF; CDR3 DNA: TGTGCCACCTTTAGCGGGAGGGCCATATCCTACAATGAGCAGTTCTTC
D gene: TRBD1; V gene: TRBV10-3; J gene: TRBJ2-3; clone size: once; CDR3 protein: CASHPGGDTQYF; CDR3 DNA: TGTGCCAGCCACCCAGGGGGAGATACGCAGTATTTT
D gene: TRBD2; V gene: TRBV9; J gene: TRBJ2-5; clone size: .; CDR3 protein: CASSGHGLAGVETQYF; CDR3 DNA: TGTGCCAGCAGCGGCCACGGACTAGCGGGAGTAGAGACCCAGTACTTC
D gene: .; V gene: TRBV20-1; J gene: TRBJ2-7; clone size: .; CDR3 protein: CSATTTYEQYF; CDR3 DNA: TGCAGTGCAACAACCACCTACGAGCAGTACTTC
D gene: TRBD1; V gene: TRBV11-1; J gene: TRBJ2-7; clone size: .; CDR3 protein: CASDDRESYEQYF; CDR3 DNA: TGTGCCAGCGATGACAGGGAATCCTACGAGCAGTACTTC
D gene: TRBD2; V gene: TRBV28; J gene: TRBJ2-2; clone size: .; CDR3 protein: CASSSPGGASTGELFF; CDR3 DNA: TGTGCCAGCAGTTCCCCCGGGGGGGCTAGCACCGGGGAGCTGTTTTTT
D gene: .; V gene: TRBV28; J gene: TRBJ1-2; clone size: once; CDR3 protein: CASSSPGRTNYGYTF; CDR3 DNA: TGTGCCAGCTCTTCCCCGGGACGGACTAACTATGGCTACACCTTC
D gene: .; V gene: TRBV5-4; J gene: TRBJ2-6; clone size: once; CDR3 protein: CASSFPRQPPLTF; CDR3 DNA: TGTGCCAGCAGCTTTCCGCGACAGCCTCCCCTGACTTTC
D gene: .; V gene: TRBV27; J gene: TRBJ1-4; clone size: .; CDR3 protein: CASSTLSGTNEKLFF; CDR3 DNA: TGTGCCAGCAGTACCCTATCGGGGACTAATGAAAAACTGTTTTTT
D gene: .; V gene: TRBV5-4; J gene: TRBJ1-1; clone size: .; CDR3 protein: CASSLGNSWGKDTEAFF; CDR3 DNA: TGTGCCAGCAGCTTAGGAAATTCTTGGGGAAAAGATACTGAAGCTTTCTTT
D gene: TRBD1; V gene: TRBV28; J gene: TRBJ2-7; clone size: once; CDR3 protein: CASSLVATGVYEQYF; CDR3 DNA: TGTGCCAGCAGTTTAGTGGCGACAGGGGTCTACGAGCAGTACTTC
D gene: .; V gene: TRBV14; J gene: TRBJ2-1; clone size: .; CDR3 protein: CASSLGSLNEQFF; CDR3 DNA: TGTGCCAGCAGCTTGGGCAGCCTCAATGAGCAGTTCTTC
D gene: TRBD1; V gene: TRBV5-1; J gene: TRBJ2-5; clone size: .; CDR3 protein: CASSLGTGGPETQYF; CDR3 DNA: TGCGCCAGCAGCTTGGGGACAGGGGGCCCGGAGACCCAGTACTTC
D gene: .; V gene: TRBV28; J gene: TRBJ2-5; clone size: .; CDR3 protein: CASSFQRFQETQYF; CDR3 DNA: TGTGCCAGCAGTTTTCAACGCTTCCAAGAGACCCAGTACTTC
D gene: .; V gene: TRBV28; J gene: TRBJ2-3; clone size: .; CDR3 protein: CASSLETDTQYF; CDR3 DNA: TGTGCCAGCAGTTTAGAGACAGATACGCAGTATTTT
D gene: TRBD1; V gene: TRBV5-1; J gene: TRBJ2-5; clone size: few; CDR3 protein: CASSLVGQGETQYF; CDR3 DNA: TGCGCCAGCAGCTTGGTGGGACAGGGGGAGACCCAGTACTTC
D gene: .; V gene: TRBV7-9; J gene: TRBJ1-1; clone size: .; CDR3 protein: CASSPRVVVEAFF; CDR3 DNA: TGTGCCAGCAGCCCCAGAGTGGTAGTAGAAGCTTTCTTT
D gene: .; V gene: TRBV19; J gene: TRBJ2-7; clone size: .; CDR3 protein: CASAQGTGFSYEQYF; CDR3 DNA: TGTGCCAGTGCCCAAGGCACAGGGTTCTCCTACGAGCAGTACTTC
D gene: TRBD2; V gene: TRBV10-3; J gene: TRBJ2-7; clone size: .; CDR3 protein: CAISLAENYEQYF; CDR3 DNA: TGTGCCATCAGTCTAGCGGAAAACTACGAGCAGTACTTC
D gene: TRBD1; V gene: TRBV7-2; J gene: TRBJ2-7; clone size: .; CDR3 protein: CASSPGTGYEQYF; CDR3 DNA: TGTGCCAGCAGCCCAGGGACAGGCTACGAGCAGTACTTC
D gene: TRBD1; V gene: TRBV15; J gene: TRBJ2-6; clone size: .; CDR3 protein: CATSRTGAISGANVLTF; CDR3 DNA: TGTGCCACCAGCAGAACAGGGGCCATCTCTGGGGCCAACGTCCTGACTTTC
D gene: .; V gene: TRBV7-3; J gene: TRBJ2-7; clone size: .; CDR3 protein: CASSLIPGDTYEQYF; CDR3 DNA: TGTGCCAGCAGCTTAATTCCGGGAGACACCTACGAGCAGTACTTC
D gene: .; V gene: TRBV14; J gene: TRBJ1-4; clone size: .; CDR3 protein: CASSRRGLIEKLFF; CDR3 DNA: TGTGCCAGCAGCCGTAGGGGTCTGATTGAAAAACTGTTTTTT
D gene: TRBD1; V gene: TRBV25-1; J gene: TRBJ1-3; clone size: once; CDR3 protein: CASSVNRGTGNTIYF; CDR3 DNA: TGTGCCAGCAGTGTAAACAGGGGAACTGGAAACACCATATATTTT
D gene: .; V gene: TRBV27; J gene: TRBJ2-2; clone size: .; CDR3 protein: CASSSHTGELFF; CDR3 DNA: TGTGCCAGCAGTTCACACACCGGGGAGCTGTTTTTT
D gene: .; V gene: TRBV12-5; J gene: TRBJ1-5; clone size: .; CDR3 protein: CASGLILGAGSNQPQHF; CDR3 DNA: TGTGCTAGTGGTTTGATATTGGGCGCCGGAAGCAATCAGCCCCAGCATTTT
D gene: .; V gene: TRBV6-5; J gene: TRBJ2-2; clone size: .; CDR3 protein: CASRTERLGTGELFF; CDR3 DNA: TGTGCCAGCAGGACAGAAAGGTTGGGGACCGGGGAGCTGTTTTTT
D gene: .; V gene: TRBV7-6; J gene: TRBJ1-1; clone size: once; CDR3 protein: CASSTYNSNTEAFF; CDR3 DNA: TGTGCCAGCAGCACTTACAACTCCAACACTGAAGCTTTCTTT
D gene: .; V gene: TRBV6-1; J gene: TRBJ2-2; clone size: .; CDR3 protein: CASSSPLTLTGELFF; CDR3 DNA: TGTGCCAGCAGCTCCCCCCTAACACTCACCGGGGAGCTGTTTTTT
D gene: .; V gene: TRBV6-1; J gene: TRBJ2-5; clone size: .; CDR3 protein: CASDQDEGAQYF; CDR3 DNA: TGTGCCAGCGACCAGGACGAGGGGGCCCAGTACTTC
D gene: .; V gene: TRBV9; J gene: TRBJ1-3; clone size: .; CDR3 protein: CASSSGPSLYF; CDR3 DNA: TGTGCCAGCAGCTCCGGACCGTCCCTATATTTT
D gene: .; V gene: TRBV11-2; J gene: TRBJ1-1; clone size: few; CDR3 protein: CASSGFDTSALRAFF; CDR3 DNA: TGTGCCAGCAGCGGGTTCGACACCTCCGCCCTCAGGGCTTTCTTT
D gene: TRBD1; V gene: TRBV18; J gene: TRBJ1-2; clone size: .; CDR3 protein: CASSLPPQGSSGYTF; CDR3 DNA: TGTGCCAGCTCACTCCCCCCACAGGGGAGCTCTGGCTACACCTTC